This passage covers 4 T cell receptor beta chains from one sample sequenced in a study of beta chain features in type 1 diabetes. The study reverse transcribed the entire isolated RNA, so it sequenced expressed TCRB transcripts. Assay: immunoSEQ multiplex PCR; the TCRdb copy retains only in-frame clones and omits some. This sample has about 150,000 clones; about 8.5% occur once, and the top ten carry almost 0.65%. The specimen was central memory CD4+ T cells from blood. These receptors were collected from a man between 18 and 35 years old in good health.

The sample holds a few counts of this clone. The chain combines TRBV7-8 with TRBJ1-6; D may be TRBD1 (6 bases). Germline V lookup: CDR1 SGHVS, CDR2 FQNEAQ. Trimming took off 5 bases at V and 10 bases at J, with 15 bases between the two ends. The CDR3 has 14 residues. CDR3 region: CASSGGPSESPLHF. CDR3 DNA: TGTGCCAGCAGCGGGGGCCCCTCGGAATCACCCCTCCACTTT.

This clone showed up just a few times. The gene calls are TRBV7-3 and TRBJ1-1, with D possibly matching TRBD1 (5 bases). The V gene lost 7 bases and the J gene lost 6 bases, with 18 bases spanning the gap. CDR1 is SGHTA and CDR2 is FQGTGA in the germline V gene. The CDR3 runs to 14 residues. The CDR3 reads CASKMSGEVSEAFF. CDR3 in DNA: TGTGCCAGCAAAATGTCGGGGGAAGTCTCTGAAGCTTTCTTT. The complete variable domain, with remaining parts taken from reference TRBV7-3 and TRBJ1-1, reads GAGVSQTPSNKVTEKGKYVELRCDPISGHTALYWYRQSLGQGPEFLIYFQGTGAADDSGLPNDRFFAVRPEGSVSTLKIQRTERGDSAVYLCASKMSGEVSEAFFGQGTRLTVV.

The chain recombines TRBV28 with TRBJ1-5; tentatively, D is TRBD1 (6 bases). The CDR3 sequence is 13 residues long. V was pared by 5 bases and J by 4 bases, with 9 bases between. The germline gives CDR1 MDHEN, CDR2 SYDVKM. CDR3 protein: CASSKDRNQPQHF. The CDR3 DNA reads TGTGCCAGCAGTAAGGACAGAAATCAGCCCCAGCATTTT. Using reference TRBV28 and TRBJ1-5 for the parts outside the CDR3, the full variable domain is DVKVTQSSRYLVKRTGEKVFLECVQDMDHENMFWYRQDPGLGLRLIYFSYDVKMKEKGDIPEGYSVSREKKERFSLILESASTNQTSMYLCASSKDRNQPQHFGDGTRLSIL.

The chain couples TRBV7-6 to TRBJ2-3; D is uncertain. This CDR3 region has 15 residues. Trimming pared 4 bases from V and 4 bases from J, leaving 15 bases between. Germline-derived CDR1 and CDR2 are SGHVS and FNYEAQ. CDR3 nucleotides: TGTGCCAGCAGCTCCACGGCGGTGCTGTCAGATACGCAGTATTTT. It encodes CASSSTAVLSDTQYF.